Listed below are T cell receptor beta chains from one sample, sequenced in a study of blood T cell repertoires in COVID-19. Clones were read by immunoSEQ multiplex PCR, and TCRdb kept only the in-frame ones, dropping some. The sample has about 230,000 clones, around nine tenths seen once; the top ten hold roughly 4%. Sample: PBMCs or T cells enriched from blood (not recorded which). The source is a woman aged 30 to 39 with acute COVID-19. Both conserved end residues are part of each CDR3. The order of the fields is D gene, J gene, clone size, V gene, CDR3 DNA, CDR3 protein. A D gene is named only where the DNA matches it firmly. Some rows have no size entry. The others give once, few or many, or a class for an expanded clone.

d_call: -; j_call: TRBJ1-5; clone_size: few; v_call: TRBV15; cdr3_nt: TGTGCCACCAGCAGGCAGCTGGGACGGGAGGAGGCCCAGCATTTT; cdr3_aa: CATSRQLGREEAQHF
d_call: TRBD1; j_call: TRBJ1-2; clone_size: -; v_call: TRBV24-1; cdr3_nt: TGTGCCACCAGGAGGACAGGGGATTATGGCTACACCTTC; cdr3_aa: CATRRTGDYGYTF
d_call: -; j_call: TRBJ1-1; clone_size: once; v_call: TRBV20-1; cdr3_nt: TGCAGTGCTAGCCACTCCACTGAAGCTTTCTTT; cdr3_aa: CSASHSTEAFF
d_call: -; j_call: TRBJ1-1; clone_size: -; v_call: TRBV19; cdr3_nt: TGTGCCAGTAGTAACCAGGGGTACACCAACACTGAAGCTTTCTTT; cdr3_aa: CASSNQGYTNTEAFF
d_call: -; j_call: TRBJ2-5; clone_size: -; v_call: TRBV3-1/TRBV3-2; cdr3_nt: TGTGCCAGCGGTATAGCGGAGTACCAAGAGACCCAGTACTTC; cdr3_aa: CASGIAEYQETQYF
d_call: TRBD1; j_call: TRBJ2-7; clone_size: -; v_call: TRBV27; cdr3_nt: TGTGCCAGCAGTTTATTAGGGGGACAGCCCTACGAGCAGTACTTC; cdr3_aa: CASSLLGGQPYEQYF
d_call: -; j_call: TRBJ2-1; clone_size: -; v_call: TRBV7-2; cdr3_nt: TGTGCCAGCAGCTTACCAGGGAAGGGTGAGCAGTTCTTC; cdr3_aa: CASSLPGKGEQFF
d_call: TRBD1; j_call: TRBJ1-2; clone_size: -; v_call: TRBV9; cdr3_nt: TGTGCCAGCAGCGTAGTTCCAGGGGGGCACTATGGCTACACCTTC; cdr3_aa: CASSVVPGGHYGYTF
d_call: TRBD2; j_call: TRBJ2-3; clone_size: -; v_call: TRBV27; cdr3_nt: TGTGCCAGCAGCCTAGCGGGGGGGCGTATAGATCCGCAGTATTTT; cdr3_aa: CASSLAGGRIDPQYF
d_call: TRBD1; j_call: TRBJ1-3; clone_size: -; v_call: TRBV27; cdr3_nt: TGTGCCAGCAGTCACACAGGGGGTTCTGGAAACACCATATATTTT; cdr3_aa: CASSHTGGSGNTIYF
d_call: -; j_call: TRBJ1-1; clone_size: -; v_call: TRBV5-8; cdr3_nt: TGTGCCAGTGGGCAATGGGGCGCGTATGTGAACACTGAAGCTTTCTTT; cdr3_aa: CASGQWGAYVNTEAFF
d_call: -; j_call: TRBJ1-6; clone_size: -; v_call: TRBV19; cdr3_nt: TGTGCCAGTAGTACCCTGGGAGGGACCTATAATTCACCCCTCCACTTT; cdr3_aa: CASSTLGGTYNSPLHF
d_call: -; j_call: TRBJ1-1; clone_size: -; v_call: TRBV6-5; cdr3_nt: TGTGCCAGCAGAGAGGGAGGGGCGCGCACTGAAGCTTTCTTT; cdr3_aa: CASREGGARTEAFF
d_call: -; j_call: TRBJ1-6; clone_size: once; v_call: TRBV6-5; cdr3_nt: TGTGCCAGCAGTCGCGACAAGCCATCACCCCTCCACTTT; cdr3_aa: CASSRDKPSPLHF
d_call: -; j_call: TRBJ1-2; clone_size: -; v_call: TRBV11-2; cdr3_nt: TGTGCCAGCAGCTCTTACCGCGCAGGTCGTGGCTACACCTTC; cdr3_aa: CASSSYRAGRGYTF
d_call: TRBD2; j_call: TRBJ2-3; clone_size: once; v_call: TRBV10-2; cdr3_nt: TGCGCCAGCACTCTTTCCCTGACTAGCGGGGGCCTAATGTCAGATACGCAGTATTTT; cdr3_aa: CASTLSLTSGGLMSDTQYF
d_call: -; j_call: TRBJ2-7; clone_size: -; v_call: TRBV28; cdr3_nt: TGTGCCAGCAGCCAGCGCCACCTGACAGAGATCTCCTACGAGCAGTACTTC; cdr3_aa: CASSQRHLTEISYEQYF
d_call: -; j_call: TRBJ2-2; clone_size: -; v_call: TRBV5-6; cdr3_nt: TGTGCCAGCAGCCCTAGGGAGGGGGATACCGGGGAGCTGTTTTTT; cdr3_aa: CASSPREGDTGELFF
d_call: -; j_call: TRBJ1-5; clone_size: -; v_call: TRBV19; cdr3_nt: TGTGCCACCCTGGGCCGGGGTAGCAATCAGCCCCAGCATTTT; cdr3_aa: CATLGRGSNQPQHF
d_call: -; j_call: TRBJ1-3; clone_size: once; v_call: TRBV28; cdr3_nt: TGTGCCAGCAGCTGGGCAGGGGCTGGAAACACCATATATTTT; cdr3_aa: CASSWAGAGNTIYF
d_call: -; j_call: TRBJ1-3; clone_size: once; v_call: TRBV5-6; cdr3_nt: TGTGCCAGCAGCTTGGGGCCCAAGAGAAACACCATATATTTT; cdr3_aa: CASSLGPKRNTIYF
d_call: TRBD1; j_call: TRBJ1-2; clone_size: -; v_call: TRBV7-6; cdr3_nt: TGTGCCAGCAGCTTAGGGGACAGCCTGGAATATGGCTACACCTTC; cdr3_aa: CASSLGDSLEYGYTF
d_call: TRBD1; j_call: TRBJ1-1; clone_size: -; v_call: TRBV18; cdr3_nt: TGTGCCAGCTCACCACCCGGGACAGGGATAGGGGACACTGAAGCTTTCTTT; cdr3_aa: CASSPPGTGIGDTEAFF
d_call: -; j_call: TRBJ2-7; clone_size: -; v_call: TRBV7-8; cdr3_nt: TGTGCCAGCAGCTTAGGGAGCTCGGTAACCTACGAGCAGTACTTC; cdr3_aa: CASSLGSSVTYEQYF